This T cell receptor (beta chain) was sequenced in a study of blood T cell repertoires in COVID-19 (dated by TCRdb to 2020 to 2022). Regarding the complete study: Collaborator samples came from the United States, Italy and Spain and covered acute and convalescent phases of COVID-19. The dataset comprised deeply sampled blood TCRbeta repertoires from subjects exposed to, actively infected with, or recovered from COVID-19. The repertoires were released in a freely available public database meant as a resource for research on the immune response to SARS-CoV-2. Samples were obtained from the ongoing ImmuneRACE study (first 160 participants) and from about 1,300 subjects provided by 6 global collaborators. A de-identified subject ID, COVID-19 status, age in years and sex were almost always included in the sample metadata. Where available, HLA class I and class II types were taken from metadata supplied by the sample provider and were not determined by assay-based typing. The prospective study material was composed of cDNA or gDNA derived from T cells, B-cell-depleted T cells, or PBMCs.

Whole blood was collected in K2EDTA tubes by collaborating institutions according to the institutions' own protocols. For TCRbeta analysis, collaborators shipped samples in one of three forms: frozen whole blood, isolated PBMCs, or DNA extracted from either of those sample types. General study outcomes and caveats: The amount of clinical and demographic metadata varied by source and participant and was provided uncurated.

Trimming takes 1 base from V and 7 bases from J, and the germline ends sit 6 bases apart. There are 12 amino acids in the CDR3, from cysteine to phenylalanine inclusive. The sequence is cut down to CDR3 DNA, 36 bases in frame from base 1. From a lookup of the germline V gene (reference sequence), CDR1 and CDR2 are SGHKS and YYEKEE. Concerning this clone itself: This receptor's antigen is unknown. Within one base of it there is no much larger clone, and no base qualities were kept.

TCRbeta CDR3 regions were amplified from genomic DNA using the immunoSEQ Assay, a bias-controlled multiplex PCR. Processing in the source paper ran as follows. Nucleated cell counts per sample were estimated from amplification of reference gene primers within the assay. To quantify the absolute abundance of each unique TCRbeta CDR3 rearrangement, sequence reads were collapsed and filtered. For each sample, productive Simpson clonality was calculated as the square root of Simpson's diversity index over productive rearrangements. TCRdb re-hosts the immuneACCESS table, in-frame sequences only. Its copies lack some clones; in the studies checked, an unresolved V gene accounts for under half of them, and the cause for the rest is not known. That table furnishes V, J and clone size, whereas the DNA furnished D and trimming. For this sample there are about 260,000 clones; over 75% appear just once. The ten largest clones add up to about an eighth of the sample.

The chain is encoded by TRBV5-5 joined to TRBJ2-1; the D gene is unclear. Sequencing used peripheral blood. This receptor was identified in a human donor in a cohort sampled during active COVID-19. Here is the DNA: TGTGCCAGCAGCTTGCCAGGTAATGAGCAGTTCTTC. Its coded protein is CASSLPGNEQFF.